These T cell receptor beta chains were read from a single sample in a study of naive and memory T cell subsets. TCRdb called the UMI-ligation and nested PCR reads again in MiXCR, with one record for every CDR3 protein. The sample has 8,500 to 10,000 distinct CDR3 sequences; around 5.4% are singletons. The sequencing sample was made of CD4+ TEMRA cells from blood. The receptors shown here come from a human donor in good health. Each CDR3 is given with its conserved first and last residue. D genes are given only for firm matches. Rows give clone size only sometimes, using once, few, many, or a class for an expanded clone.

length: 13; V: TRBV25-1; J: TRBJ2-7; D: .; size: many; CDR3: CASSSQGTYEQYF; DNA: TGTGCCAGCAGTTCCCAGGGAACCTACGAGCAGTACTTC
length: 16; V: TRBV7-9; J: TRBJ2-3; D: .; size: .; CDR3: CASRVTVGAGADTQYF; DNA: TGTGCCAGCAGAGTGACGGTGGGGGCCGGTGCAGATACGCAGTATTTT
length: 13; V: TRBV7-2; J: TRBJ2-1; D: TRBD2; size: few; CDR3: CASVGGRENEQFF; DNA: TGTGCCAGCGTAGGCGGGAGAGAAAATGAGCAGTTCTTC
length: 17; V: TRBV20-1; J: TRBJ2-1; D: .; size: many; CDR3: CSARDFATGSIYNEQFF; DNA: TGCAGTGCTAGAGATTTTGCGACAGGCTCCATTTACAATGAGCAGTTCTTC
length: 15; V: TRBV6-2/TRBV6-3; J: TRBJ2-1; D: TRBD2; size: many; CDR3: CASRPGLAGVNEQFF; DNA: TGTGCCAGCAGACCGGGACTAGCGGGAGTAAATGAGCAGTTCTTC
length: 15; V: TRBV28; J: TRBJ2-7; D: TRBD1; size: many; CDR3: CASKYPTGTGNEQYF; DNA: TGTGCCAGCAAGTATCCAACCGGGACAGGGAACGAGCAGTACTTC
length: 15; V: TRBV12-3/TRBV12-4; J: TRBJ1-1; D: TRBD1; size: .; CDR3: CASSPRDRVNTEAFF; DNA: TGTGCCAGCAGTCCAAGGGACAGGGTGAACACTGAAGCTTTCTTT
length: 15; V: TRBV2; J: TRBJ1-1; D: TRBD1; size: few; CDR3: CASSGDRTMNTEAFF; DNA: TGTGCCAGCAGCGGGGACAGAACTATGAACACTGAAGCTTTCTTT
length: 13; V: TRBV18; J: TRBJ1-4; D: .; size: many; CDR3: CASSPGPDEKLFF; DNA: TGTGCCAGCTCACCAGGGCCGGATGAAAAACTGTTTTTT
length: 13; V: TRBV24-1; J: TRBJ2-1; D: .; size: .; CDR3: CATSEGPYNEQFF; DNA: TGTGCCACCAGTGAGGGCCCTTACAATGAGCAGTTCTTC
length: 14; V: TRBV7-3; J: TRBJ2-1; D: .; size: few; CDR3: CASSLNGGGDEQFF; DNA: TGTGCCAGCAGCTTAAATGGGGGCGGGGATGAGCAGTTCTTC
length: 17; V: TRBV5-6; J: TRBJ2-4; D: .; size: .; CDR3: CASSPPVEGYGKNIQYF; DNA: TGTGCCAGCAGCCCCCCCGTGGAGGGTTACGGCAAAAACATTCAGTACTTC
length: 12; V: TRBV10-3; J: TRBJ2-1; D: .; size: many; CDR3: CAISESGNEQFF; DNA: TGTGCCATCAGTGAGTCCGGCAATGAGCAGTTCTTC
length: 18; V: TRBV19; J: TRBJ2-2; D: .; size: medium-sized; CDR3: CASSRIDGAVYRTGELFF; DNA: TGTGCCAGTAGTAGGATTGACGGGGCAGTCTACCGGACCGGGGAGCTGTTTTTT
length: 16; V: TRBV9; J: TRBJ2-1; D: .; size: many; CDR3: CASSGYPGRTYNEQFF; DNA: TGTGCCAGCAGCGGATACCCCGGACGGACCTACAATGAGCAGTTCTTC
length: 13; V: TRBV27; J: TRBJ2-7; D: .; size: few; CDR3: CASRPIGAYEQYF; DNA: TGTGCCAGCCGCCCAATCGGAGCCTACGAGCAGTACTTC
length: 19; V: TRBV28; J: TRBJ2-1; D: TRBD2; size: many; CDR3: CASRTDLAGGAVDDNEQFF; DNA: TGTGCCAGCAGAACAGATCTAGCGGGGGGCGCCGTCGACGACAATGAGCAGTTCTTC
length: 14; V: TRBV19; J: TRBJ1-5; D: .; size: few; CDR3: CASSIRDSNQPQHF; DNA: TGTGCCAGTAGTATCCGGGATAGCAATCAGCCCCAGCATTTT
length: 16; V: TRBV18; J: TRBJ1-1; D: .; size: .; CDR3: CASSSTGDRPNTEAFF; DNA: TGTGCCAGCTCATCCACGGGCGACAGGCCGAACACTGAAGCTTTCTTT
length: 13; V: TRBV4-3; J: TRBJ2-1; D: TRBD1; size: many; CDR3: CASSQADRANQFF; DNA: TGCGCCAGCAGCCAAGCGGACAGGGCTAATCAGTTCTTC
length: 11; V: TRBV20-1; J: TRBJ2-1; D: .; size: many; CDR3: CSAGPYNEQFF; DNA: TGCAGTGCGGGACCTTACAATGAGCAGTTCTTC
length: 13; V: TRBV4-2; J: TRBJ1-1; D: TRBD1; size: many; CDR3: CASSREDRGQAFF; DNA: TGTGCCAGCAGCCGAGAAGACAGGGGGCAGGCTTTCTTT
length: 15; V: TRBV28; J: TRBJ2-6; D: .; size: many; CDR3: CASSLHGSGANVLTF; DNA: TGTGCCAGCAGTTTACATGGCTCTGGGGCCAACGTCCTGACTTTC
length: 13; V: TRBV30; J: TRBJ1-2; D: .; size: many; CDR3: CAWRERNWDGYTF; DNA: TGTGCCTGGAGAGAAAGAAATTGGGATGGCTACACCTTC
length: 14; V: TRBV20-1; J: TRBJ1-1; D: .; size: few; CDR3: CSARVFASGPEAFF; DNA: TGCAGTGCTAGAGTGTTCGCGTCCGGCCCTGAAGCTTTCTTT
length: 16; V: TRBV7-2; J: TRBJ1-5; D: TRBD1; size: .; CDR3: CASSLGGGWSNQPQHF; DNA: TGTGCCAGCAGTCTAGGAGGGGGCTGGAGCAATCAGCCCCAGCATTTT
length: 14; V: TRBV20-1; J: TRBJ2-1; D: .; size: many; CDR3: CSAQSGWTYNEQFF; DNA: TGCAGTGCTCAAAGCGGGTGGACCTACAATGAGCAGTTCTTC
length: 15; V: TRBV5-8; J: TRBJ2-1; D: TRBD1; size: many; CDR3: CASSLTGTGGFEQFF; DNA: TGTGCCAGCAGTTTAACCGGGACAGGGGGCTTTGAGCAGTTCTTC
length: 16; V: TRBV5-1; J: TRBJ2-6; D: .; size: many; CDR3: CASSLSGATGANVLTF; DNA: TGCGCCAGCAGCTTGTCTGGGGCTACTGGGGCCAACGTCCTGACTTTC
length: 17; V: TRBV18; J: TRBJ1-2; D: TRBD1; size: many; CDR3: CASSPGGTGVTRDGYTF; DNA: TGTGCCAGCTCACCCGGGGGGACAGGGGTAACGCGCGATGGCTACACCTTC
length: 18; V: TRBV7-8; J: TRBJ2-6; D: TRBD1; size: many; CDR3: CASSLAPGQSSGANVLTF; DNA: TGTGCCAGCAGCTTAGCCCCGGGACAGAGCTCTGGGGCCAACGTCCTGACTTTC
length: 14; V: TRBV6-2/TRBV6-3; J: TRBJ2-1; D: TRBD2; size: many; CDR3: CASSVAGEIDEQFF; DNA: TGTGCCAGCAGCGTAGCGGGAGAAATTGATGAGCAGTTCTTC
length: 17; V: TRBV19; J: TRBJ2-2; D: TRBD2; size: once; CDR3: CASSRSGLAGNTGELFF; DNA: TGTGCCAGTAGTAGAAGCGGCTTAGCGGGTAACACCGGGGAGCTGTTTTTT
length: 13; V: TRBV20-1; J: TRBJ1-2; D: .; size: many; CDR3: CSASRAPGYGYTF; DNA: TGCAGTGCTAGTCGGGCCCCGGGGTATGGCTACACCTTC
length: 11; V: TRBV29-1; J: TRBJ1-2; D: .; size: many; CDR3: CSASTDYGYTF; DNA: TGCAGCGCATCGACAGACTATGGCTACACCTTC
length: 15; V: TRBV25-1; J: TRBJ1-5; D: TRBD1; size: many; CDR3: CARQCPGQGHQPQHF; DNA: TGTGCCAGACAATGCCCGGGACAGGGACATCAGCCCCAGCATTTT
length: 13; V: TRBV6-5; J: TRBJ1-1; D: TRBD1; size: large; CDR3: CASSAQGATEAFF; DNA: TGTGCCAGCAGTGCGCAGGGGGCGACTGAAGCTTTCTTT
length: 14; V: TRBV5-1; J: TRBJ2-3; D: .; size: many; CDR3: CASSTQGRGDTQYF; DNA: TGCGCCAGCAGCACCCAGGGGCGCGGAGATACGCAGTATTTT
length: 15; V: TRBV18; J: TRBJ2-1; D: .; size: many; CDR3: CASSRWGKTYNEQFF; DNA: TGTGCCAGCTCACGGTGGGGCAAAACCTACAATGAGCAGTTCTTC
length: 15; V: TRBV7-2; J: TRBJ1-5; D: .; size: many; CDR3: CASSLRSQGLSPQHF; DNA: TGTGCCAGCAGCTTAAGGAGTCAGGGCTTATCGCCCCAGCATTTT
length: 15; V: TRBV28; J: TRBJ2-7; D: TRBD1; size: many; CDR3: CASSNTGDPSYEQYF; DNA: TGTGCCAGCAGTAATACAGGGGACCCCTCCTACGAGCAGTACTTC
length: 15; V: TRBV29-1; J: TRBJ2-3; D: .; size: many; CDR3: CSVESRASFTDTQYF; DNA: TGCAGCGTTGAAAGTAGGGCCAGCTTCACAGATACGCAGTATTTT
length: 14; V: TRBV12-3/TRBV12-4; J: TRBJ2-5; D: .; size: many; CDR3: CASSPLARQETQYF; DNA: TGTGCCAGCAGTCCGCTAGCGCGTCAAGAGACCCAGTACTTC